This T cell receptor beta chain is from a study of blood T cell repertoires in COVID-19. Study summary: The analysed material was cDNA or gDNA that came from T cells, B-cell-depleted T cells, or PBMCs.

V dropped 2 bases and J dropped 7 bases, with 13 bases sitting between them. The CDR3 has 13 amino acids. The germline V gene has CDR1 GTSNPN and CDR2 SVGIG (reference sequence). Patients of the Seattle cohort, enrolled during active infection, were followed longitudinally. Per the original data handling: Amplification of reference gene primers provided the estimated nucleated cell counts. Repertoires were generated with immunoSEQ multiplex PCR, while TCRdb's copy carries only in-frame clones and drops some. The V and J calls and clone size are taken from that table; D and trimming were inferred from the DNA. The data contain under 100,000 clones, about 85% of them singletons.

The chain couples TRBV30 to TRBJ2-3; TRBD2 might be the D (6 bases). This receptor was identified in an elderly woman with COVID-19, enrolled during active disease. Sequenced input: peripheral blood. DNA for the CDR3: TGTGCCTGGAGTACGGGCGGGGTTAATACGCAGTATTTT. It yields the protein CAWSTGGVNTQYF. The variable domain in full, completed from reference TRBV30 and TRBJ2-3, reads SQTIHQWPATLVQPVGSPLSLECTVEGTSNPNLYWYRQAAGRGLQLLFYSVGIGQISSEVPQNLSASRPQDRQFILSSKKLLLSDSGFYLCAWSTGGVNTQYFGPGTRLTVL.